The 31 T cell receptor beta chains below come from one sample, sequenced in a study of blood T cells in healthy people across ages. Then a second PCR, running about 6 to 12 cycles, was carried out with a sample-barcoded 5' primer and a J-beta primer mix. One entry per CDR3 protein results from TCRdb running MiXCR on the 5' RACE reads. The profile shows more than 600,000 distinct CDR3 sequences, approximately 25% of them singletons. The sample also formed part of further work on T cells of mothers and their children.

The sample consisted of blood. The receptors derive from a boy between 10 and 17 years old in good health.

This clonotype was detected a few times. The chain carries TRBV4-3 and TRBJ1-6, with 11 bases aligning to TRBD1. Per the germline V gene, CDR1 is LGHNA and CDR2 is YSLEER. The CDR3 is made up of 16 amino acids. Trimming removed 0 bases from V and 9 bases from J; junction bases left unmatched: 4. The CDR3 nucleotides are TGCGCCAGCAGCCAAGATAAGGGGACAGGGGGTTCACCCCTCCACTTT. It yields the protein CASSQDKGTGGSPLHF.

The chain uses TRBV14 and TRBJ2-5; D ambiguous. The DNA end is more similar to TRBJ2-7, so the J call may be wrong. The CDR3 totals 12 residues. The germline V gene has CDR1 SGHDN and CDR2 FVKESK. The CDR3 here is CASSLLLYEQYF. CDR3 bases: TGTGCCAGCAGCCTTCTCCTTTACGAGCAGTACTTC.

The rearrangement uses TRBV29-1 and TRBJ2-5; perhaps TRBD2 as D (5 bases). The CDR3 totals 12 residues. V lost 7 bases to trimming and J lost 2 bases, with 11 bases between them. Germline V gene lookup returns CDR1 SQVTM and CDR2 ANQGSEA. The CDR3 sequence is CSGWTGQETQYF. Written as DNA, the CDR3 is TGCAGCGGGTGGACGGGACAAGAGACCCAGTACTTC.

This chain links TRBV20-1 with TRBJ2-5; D possibly corresponds to TRBD2 (5 bases). The DNA end lines up better with TRBJ2-1; the J call may be wrong. The CDR3 contains 14 residues. Germline lookup yields CDR1 DFQATT and CDR2 SNEGSKA (reference sequence). CDR3 protein: CSASGAPRDNEQFF. CDR3 in DNA: TGCAGTGCTAGTGGCGCTCCGAGGGACAATGAGCAGTTCTTC.

The rearrangement joins TRBV2 to TRBJ2-1; 10 bases map to TRBD2. V was clipped by 7 bases and J by 3 bases; unmatched bases: 9. The CDR3 runs 16 residues. CDR1 SNHLY and CDR2 FYNNEI come from the germline V gene. The CDR3, as DNA: TGTGCCAGCATTAAGGACTGGACTAGCGGCTACAATGAGCAGTTCTTC. Its protein product is CASIKDWTSGYNEQFF.

Note on this clonotype: As the CDR3 is not closed by the conserved phenylalanine or tryptophan, this likely results from a read error. The J gene is TRBJ1-5, the V gene TRBV7-2; D remains unclear. The CDR3 sequence is 13 residues long. CDR1 and CDR2 from the germline V gene are SGHTA and FQGNSA. V lost 5 bases and J 6 bases, leaving 11 bases between the germline ends. The CDR3 DNA sequence: TGTGCCAGCAGCCCCACTGAATTTCAGCCCCAGCATCTT. Its protein is CASSPTEFQPQHL.

This clonotype has only a few counts. J is TRBJ1-1 and V is TRBV4-3; D perhaps matches TRBD1 (5 bases). Germline V gives CDR1 LGHNA, CDR2 YSLEER. This CDR3 has 16 amino acids. Trimming stripped 1 base from V and 0 bases from J, with 12 bases between. The CDR3 nucleotides are TGCGCCAGCAGCCAAGCTGGGGGGGGTATGAACACTGAAGCTTTCTTT. It encodes CASSQAGGGMNTEAFF.

This rearrangement joins TRBV10-3 to TRBJ2-7; tentative D call: TRBD1 (5 bases). Germline V gives CDR1 ENHRY, CDR2 SYGVKD. The CDR3 extends over 14 amino acids. Trimming left V 4 bases short and J 0 bases short, with 10 bases between. The CDR3 sequence: CAISGSGPSYEQYF. The CDR3 bases are TGTGCCATCAGTGGGTCAGGGCCCTCCTACGAGCAGTACTTC.

V and J are TRBV6-1 and TRBJ2-5, with 8 bases fitting TRBD2. The DNA matches TRBJ2-7 better at its end, which makes the J call doubtful. The CDR3 contains 17 residues. Germline values: CDR1 MNHNS, CDR2 SASEGT. CDR3 residues: CASSHGGGRGFSYEQYF. The CDR3, as DNA: TGTGCCAGCAGCCACGGGGGGGGCAGGGGCTTTTCCTACGAGCAGTACTTC.

The rearrangement links TRBV5-1 to TRBJ1-1, with D perhaps TRBD1 (5 bases). Trimming pared 0 bases from V and 1 base from J, leaving 22 bases between. Germline CDR1 is SGHRS and CDR2 is YFSETQ. The CDR3 extends over 19 amino acids. The CDR3 nucleotides are TGCGCCAGCAGCTTGGGAAGTAATAATGTGGGACGGGCGAACACTGAAGCTTTCTTT. This codes for CASSLGSNNVGRANTEAFF.

The chain has TRBV7-2 and TRBJ2-3, with TRBD2 matching 8 bases. The junction had 2 bases not matched to a gene; V was cut back by 4 bases and J by 5 bases. In germline, CDR1 is SGHTA, CDR2 FQGNSA. This CDR3 is 13 amino acids long. This CDR3 is CASSSTSVDTQYF. The CDR3 nucleotides are TGTGCCAGCAGCTCGACTAGCGTAGATACGCAGTATTTT.

This clonotype turned up a few times. This rearrangement joins TRBV9 to TRBJ2-4; D gene unclear. Trimming removed 4 bases from V and 9 bases from J, with 14 bases in between. CDR1 and CDR2 (germline): SGDLS, YYNGEE. The CDR3 is made up of 13 amino acids. The CDR3 sequence is CASSPQMGSIQYF. The CDR3 nucleotides read TGTGCCAGCAGCCCCCAGATGGGAAGCATTCAGTACTTC.

The rearrangement uses TRBV7-2 and TRBJ1-2, with 10 nucleotides matching TRBD1. This CDR3 comprises 16 residues. With 1 base clipped from V and 6 bases from J, the junction kept 8 bases outside the gene matches. Germline CDR1 SGHTA, CDR2 FQGNSA. The CDR3 nucleotides are TGTGCCAGCAGCTTAGGGGGGACAGGGGAGCACCATGGCTACACCTTC. Its protein is CASSLGGTGEHHGYTF.

The chain links TRBV9 to TRBJ2-3; D perhaps matches TRBD2 (7 bases). Germline values: CDR1 SGDLS, CDR2 YYNGEE. The CDR3 is made up of 16 amino acids. The V gene lost 1 base and the J gene lost 0 bases, with 12 bases spanning the gap. The CDR3 is CASSVRGGGSTDTQYF. The DNA for the CDR3 is TGTGCCAGCAGCGTACGCGGGGGCGGGAGCACAGATACGCAGTATTTT.

This chain links TRBV7-2 with TRBJ2-4; 8 bases are a match to TRBD1. V trimming: 1 base; J trimming: 7 bases; junction bases outside the gene matches: 0. Germline V gives CDR1 SGHTA, CDR2 FQGNSA. The CDR3 is 13 residues long. CDR3 DNA: TGTGCCAGCAGCTTAGGGACAGGGAACATTCAGTACTTC. Translation: CASSLGTGNIQYF. Supplemented by reference TRBV7-2 and TRBJ2-4, the full variable domain reads GAGVSQSPSNKVTEKGKDVELRCDPISGHTALYWYRQSLGQGLEFLIYFQGNSAPDKSGLPSDRFSAERTGGSVSTLTIQRTQQEDSAVYLCASSLGTGNIQYFGAGTRLSVL.

This clonotype was found a few times. The V and J genes are TRBV7-9 and TRBJ1-1, with 7 bases matching TRBD1. V lost 5 bases to trimming and J lost 6 bases; unmatched junction nucleotides: 6. The CDR3 sequence is 13 residues long. Germline assignment: CDR1 SEHNR and CDR2 FQNEAQ (reference sequence). The CDR3 region has the DNA TGTGCCAGCAGCCCAAGGACAGGTCCTGAAGCTTTCTTT. This translates into CASSPRTGPEAFF.

A few counts support this clonotype. The chain links TRBV7-6 to TRBJ2-5; 9 bases map to TRBD2. This CDR3 spans 17 amino acids. In germline, CDR1 is SGHVS, CDR2 FNYEAQ. V trimming: 1 base; J trimming: 3 bases; junction bases outside the gene matches: 9. CDR3 amino acids: CASSLVLAGGTKETQYF. The DNA for the CDR3 is TGTGCCAGCAGCTTAGTTCTCGCGGGAGGGACCAAAGAGACCCAGTACTTC.

Concerning this clonotype: One end of the junction does not line up with germline, which may come from a read error. This chain connects TRBV5-1 to TRBJ2-5, with D maybe TRBD1 (6 bases). Germline CDR1 reads SGHRS; CDR2 reads YFSETQ. This CDR3 is 14 amino acids long. In nucleotides, the CDR3 is TGTGCCAGCAGCTTAGTGGCAGGGGTCGAGACCCAGTACTTC. Protein product: CASSLVAGVETQYF.

This clonotype was counted between two and nine times. V is TRBV12-3 or TRBV12-4 and J is TRBJ2-3; D uncertain. V was trimmed by 6 bases and J by 0 bases, leaving 10 bases between them. The length of the CDR3 is 14 residues. The DNA of the CDR3 is TGTGCCAGCAGCGAGGTCCCTAGCACAGATACGCAGTATTTT. Translation: CASSEVPSTDTQYF.

The chain joins TRBV5-1 to TRBJ2-1; 10 positions match TRBD2. Germline V gene sequence: CDR1 SGHRS, CDR2 YFSETQ. V dropped 4 bases and J dropped 4; count of bases not matched to a gene: 11. CDR3 length equals 17 residues. The CDR3, as DNA: TGCGCCAGCAGCCACCGGACTAGCGGAGGAAATTACAATGAGCAGTTCTTC. Its translation: CASSHRTSGGNYNEQFF.

The chain uses TRBV6-2 or TRBV6-3 and TRBJ2-7, with TRBD2 matching over 13 bases. V dropped 6 bases and J dropped 0; count of bases not matched to a gene: 11. Germline-derived CDR1 and CDR2 are MNHEY and SVGEGT. The CDR3 is made up of 18 amino acids. CDR3 loop: CASSQSGLAGVPSYEQYF. Written as DNA, the CDR3 is TGTGCCAGCAGCCAAAGCGGACTAGCGGGGGTACCCTCCTACGAGCAGTACTTC.

This clonotype was picked up a small number of times. J is TRBJ2-5 and V is TRBV14; D remains unclear. The J call may not be correct, given that the DNA end is closer to TRBJ2-1. CDR1 is SGHDN and CDR2 is FVKESK in the germline V gene. The CDR3 consists of 13 residues. The CDR3, as DNA: TGTGCCAGCAGCCCTTGGCGGAGCAATGAGCAGTTCTTC. Amino acids: CASSPWRSNEQFF.

This clonotype was seen a handful of times. The rearrangement links TRBV6-5 to TRBJ1-2; 7 positions agree with TRBD1. The germline V gene has CDR1 MNHEY and CDR2 SVGAGI. The CDR3 consists of 15 residues. V shed 6 bases and J 6 bases; nucleotides not matched to a gene: 13. Written as DNA, the CDR3 is TGTGCCAGCAGAGCCATAGACAGGGTTTCTCATGGCTACACCTTC. Protein product: CASRAIDRVSHGYTF.

The CDR3 DNA reads TGTGCCAGCAGCTTAGAGGGACAGGGGGGCGACGAGCAGTACTTC. The encoded protein is CASSLEGQGGDEQYF. The rearrangement joins TRBV7-9 to TRBJ2-5, with 11 bases matching TRBD1. The end of the DNA aligns better with TRBJ2-7, so the J call may be wrong. The CDR3 is 15 residues long. Germline CDR1 is SEHNR and CDR2 is FQNEAQ (reference sequence).

The chain uses TRBV7-9 and TRBJ2-5; 14 positions match TRBD2. The J call could be wrong; TRBJ2-1 is a better fit for the DNA end. The CDR3 is made up of 16 amino acids. CDR1 SEHNR and CDR2 FQNEAQ come from the germline V gene (reference sequence). CDR3 DNA: TGTGCCAGCAGCCCCCGACTAGCGGGAGGGCCCAATGAGCAGTTCTTC. Translating gives CASSPRLAGGPNEQFF.

The chain is built from TRBV4-3 and TRBJ2-7, with 10 bases that match TRBD2. CDR1 is LGHNA, CDR2 YSLEER, per germline. J lost 5 bases, V lost 0 bases, and 7 bases had no gene match. The CDR3 loop spans 16 amino acids. CDR3 sequence: CASSQDREAGGHEQYF. CDR3 nucleotide sequence: TGCGCCAGCAGCCAAGATCGCGAAGCGGGGGGGCACGAGCAGTACTTC.

This sequence joins TRBV4-1 and TRBJ2-1; D gene ambiguous. Germline CDR1 MGHRA, CDR2 YSYEKL. V lost 1 base, J lost 8 bases, and 12 bases lay in between. This CDR3 is built from 14 residues. The CDR3 region has the DNA TGCGCCAGCAGCCAAGTTCCCAGCGCAGATGAGCAGTTCTTC. It specifies CASSQVPSADEQFF.

This clonotype showed up just a few times. CDR3 DNA sequence: TGTGCCAGCAGCGCCGCTAGGAGTATTCAGCCCCAGCATTTT. Protein sequence: CASSAARSIQPQHF. This chain connects TRBV7-8 to TRBJ1-5; D gene uncertain. The CDR3 has 14 amino acids. The V gene lost 5 bases and the J gene lost 6 bases, with 14 bases spanning the gap. CDR1 is SGHVS, CDR2 FQNEAQ, per germline.

The rearrangement links TRBV3-1 to TRBJ2-5; 9 bases line up with TRBD2. The tail of the sequence fits TRBJ2-7 better, so the J call may be wrong. Per germline, CDR1 LGHDT and CDR2 YNNKEL (reference sequence). The CDR3 loop spans 15 amino acids. CDR3 nucleotide sequence: TGTGCCAGCAGCCGTAGCGGGGGTAACTCCTACGAGCAGTACTTC. Translated: CASSRSGGNSYEQYF.

The chain is built from TRBV9 and TRBJ2-7, with 7 bases identical to TRBD1. The CDR3 spans 12 residues. Germline lookup yields CDR1 SGDLS and CDR2 YYNGEE. J lost 7 bases, V lost 4 bases, and 5 bases had no gene match. The CDR3 sequence: CASSTRTGEQYF. CDR3 sequence (DNA): TGTGCCAGCAGCACCCGGACAGGAGAGCAGTACTTC.

The chain has TRBV9 and TRBJ2-3; 9 bases map to TRBD2. The CDR3 runs 13 residues. J gave up 9 bases and V 3 bases, and 5 bases lay outside the gene matches. Germline assignment: CDR1 SGDLS and CDR2 YYNGEE. CDR3 bases: TGTGCCAGCAGCGAACTACTAGCGGGCACGCAGTATTTT. This encodes CASSELLAGTQYF.